The next 28 T cell receptor beta chains were all read from a single sample in a study of T cells in Graves' hyperthyroidism and ophthalmopathy. Amplified regions were TCR beta CDR3 sequences from RNA transcripts. The TCR CDR3 was amplified in a first-round RT-PCR using the HTBI primer set. From the multiplex PCR reads, TCRdb called clonotypes with MiXCR, one entry per CDR3 protein. The data show a few hundred thousand distinct CDR3 sequences, about 18% seen once. Source material: blood. The receptors shown here come from a woman between 18 and 29 years old with Graves' hyperthyroidism.

This chain uses TRBV4-1 with TRBJ1-5, with a possible D match to TRBD1 (6 bases). The CDR3 is made up of 18 amino acids. V lost 3 bases and J 5 bases, leaving 23 bases between the germline ends. Germline V gene lookup returns CDR1 MGHRA and CDR2 YSYEKL. The CDR3, as DNA: TGCGCCAGCAGCCAGCGTCCGTACAGGGAAGGTGTGGATCAGCCCCAGCATTTT. Protein: CASSQRPYREGVDQPQHF.

In its sample, this clonotype was seen many times. Here the CDR3 omits its conserved ending phenylalanine or tryptophan, so a read error is the likely source. This chain connects TRBV12-3 or TRBV12-4 to TRBJ1-2, with D possibly TRBD1 on 5 matching bases. This CDR3 is 12 amino acids long. V lost 3 bases and J lost 8, with 10 bases in between. CDR3 amino acids: CASSLGLGGYTS. In DNA, the CDR3 is TGTGCCAGCAGTTTGGGACTCGGGGGCTACACCTCC.

J is TRBJ1-2 and V is TRBV6-1; 9 nucleotides line up with TRBD1. V dropped 5 bases and J dropped 4; count of bases not matched to a gene: 5. Germline V lookup: CDR1 MNHNS, CDR2 SASEGT. This CDR3 spans 14 amino acids. CDR3 amino acids: CASSRTGAGYGYTF. CDR3 DNA sequence: TGTGCCAGCAGTAGGACAGGGGCCGGCTATGGCTACACCTTC.

This clonotype was seen many times. The chain has TRBV6-5 and TRBJ1-2, with D tentatively TRBD1 (6 bases). CDR1 is MNHEY, CDR2 SVGAGI, per germline. The CDR3 contains 17 residues. V dropped 7 bases and J dropped 5 bases, with 26 bases sitting between them. CDR3 protein: CASIQSGTRGNSYGYTF. As DNA, the CDR3 is TGTGCCAGCATACAATCCGGGACAAGGGGAAATTCGTATGGCTACACCTTC.

This clonotype was observed at least ten times. The chain combines TRBV5-1 with TRBJ1-1, with D uncertain. The germline gives CDR1 SGHRS, CDR2 YFSETQ. The CDR3 length is 14 residues. Trimming took off 1 base at V and 3 bases at J, with 10 bases between the two ends. This CDR3 reads CASSLRSRDTEAFF. In nucleotides, the CDR3 is TGCGCCAGCAGCTTGAGGAGTCGGGACACTGAAGCTTTCTTT.

The gene calls are TRBV12-3 or TRBV12-4 and TRBJ2-7; the D call may be TRBD1 or TRBD2 (5 bases each). V shed 5 bases and J shed 3 bases, with 14 bases lying between them. There are 14 residues in the CDR3. This chain's CDR3 is CASSDLMGDYEQYF. CDR3 coding DNA: TGTGCCAGCAGTGACCTGATGGGGGACTACGAGCAGTACTTC.

At least ten counts were recorded for this clonotype. The chain uses TRBV29-1 and TRBJ1-2; 10 bases are shared with TRBD1. Germline V CDR1 and CDR2: SQVTM, ANQGSEA. Trimming removed 0 bases from V and 6 bases from J; junction bases left unmatched: 7. This CDR3 is 15 amino acids long. CDR3 loop: CSVEESTGGADGYTF. The DNA of the CDR3 is TGCAGCGTTGAAGAATCGACAGGGGGCGCGGATGGCTACACCTTC. The whole variable domain, remainder taken from reference TRBV29-1 and TRBJ1-2, is SAVISQKPSRDICQRGTSLTIQCQVDSQVTMMFWYRQQPGQSLTLIATANQGSEATYESGFVIDKFPISRPNLTFSTLTVSNMSPEDSSIYLCSVEESTGGADGYTFGSGTRLTVV.

This clonotype was seen a few times. The chain carries TRBV28 and TRBJ2-7, with no clear D. CDR1 is MDHEN, CDR2 SYDVKM, per germline. The CDR3 contains 12 residues. Trimming pared 1 base from V and 2 bases from J, leaving 3 bases between. The CDR3 loop reads CASSLFPYEQYF. The CDR3 DNA sequence: TGTGCCAGCAGTTTATTCCCCTACGAGCAGTACTTC. The whole variable domain, filled in from reference TRBV28 and TRBJ2-7, reads DVKVTQSSRYLVKRTGEKVFLECVQDMDHENMFWYRQDPGLGLRLIYFSYDVKMKEKGDIPEGYSVSREKKERFSLILESASTNQTSMYLCASSLFPYEQYFGPGTRLTVT.

This clonotype was seen at least ten times. The V gene is TRBV10-3, the J gene TRBJ1-5; 9 bases line up with TRBD1. The J segment lost 5 bases and the V segment lost 6 bases, leaving 8 bases of the junction unmatched. Germline loops: CDR1 ENHRY, CDR2 SYGVKD. The CDR3 has 15 amino acids. The CDR3 protein is CAISEGQGGDQPQHF. The CDR3 DNA reads TGTGCCATCAGCGAGGGACAGGGAGGCGATCAGCCCCAGCATTTT.

This clonotype was observed at least ten times. The chain uses TRBV12-3 or TRBV12-4 and TRBJ1-5, with 7 bases identical to TRBD1. The CDR3 consists of 18 residues. V dropped 5 bases and J dropped 5; count of bases not matched to a gene: 18. The CDR3 sequence: CASSPGRGRSTFYQPQHF. In DNA form, the CDR3 reads TGTGCCAGCAGTCCCGGAAGGGGGCGTTCCACTTTCTATCAGCCCCAGCATTTT.

V and J are TRBV6-1 and TRBJ2-7; no clear D gene. Germline V gene data show CDR1 as MNHNS and CDR2 as SASEGT. V was pared by 1 base and J by 5 bases, with 12 bases between. CDR3 size: 14 residues. In nucleotides, the CDR3 is TGTGCCAGCAGTGAAGGGACCGGTTGGAACGAGCAGTACTTC. This encodes CASSEGTGWNEQYF.

The table lists this clonotype with a few counts. V usage is TRBV5-6 and J usage is TRBJ1-2, with unresolved D. Trimming removed 1 base from V and 3 bases from J, with 16 bases in between. Per the germline V gene, CDR1 is SGHDT and CDR2 is YYEEEE. CDR3 length: 16 residues. The CDR3 sequence is CASSLSGIASDYGYTF. The CDR3, as DNA: TGTGCCAGCAGCTTGAGTGGGATCGCCTCAGACTATGGCTACACCTTC.

This clonotype appeared many times. In DNA form, the CDR3 reads TGTGCCAGCAGCTTAAGCAGGGGGCTGACCGGGGAGCTGTTTTTT. This gives the protein CASSLSRGLTGELFF. V and J are TRBV7-8 and TRBJ2-2, with TRBD1 matching over 8 bases. The V gene's germline CDR1 is SGHVS and CDR2 FQNEAQ. Trimming took 2 bases from V and 5 from J; bases not matched to a gene: 4. The CDR3 extends over 15 amino acids.

This clonotype was found many times. The V gene is TRBV7-9, the J gene TRBJ2-7, with 10 bases matching TRBD1. The V and J ends lost 9 bases and 3 bases, in that order; junction bases with no gene match: 8. The CDR3 is made up of 14 amino acids. CDR1 SEHNR and CDR2 FQNEAQ come from the germline V gene (reference sequence). This CDR3 is CASQGTGAFYEQYF. The CDR3 DNA follows: TGTGCCAGTCAGGGGACAGGGGCCTTCTACGAGCAGTACTTC.

This chain links TRBV7-9 with TRBJ2-7; a weak D match, TRBD2 (6 bases). This CDR3 contains 15 residues. V gave up 1 base and J gave up 3 bases, with 13 bases separating them. CDR1 SEHNR and CDR2 FQNEAQ come from the germline V gene (reference sequence). This CDR3 is CASSLEASVFYEQYF. DNA of the CDR3: TGTGCCAGCAGCTTAGAGGCTAGCGTATTCTACGAGCAGTACTTC.

This clonotype was seen at least ten times. A much larger clone lies a single base off, so this may be a read error. The V gene is TRBV6-1, the J gene TRBJ1-5; D is unresolved. This CDR3 is 16 amino acids long. Germline assignment: CDR1 MNHNS and CDR2 SASEGT. With 2 bases removed from V and 0 bases from J, the gap between germline ends came to 11 bases. In DNA, the CDR3 is TGTGCCAGCAGTGAACGGGCAGGCTCTAGCAATCAGCCCCAGCATTTT. Encoded protein: CASSERAGSSNQPQHF.

This clonotype was counted at least ten times. The chain combines TRBV6-1 with TRBJ2-5; TRBD2 matches at 13 bases. There are 17 residues in the CDR3. The germline CDR1 and CDR2 sequences are MNHNS and SASEGT. Losses at the gene ends were 8 bases for V and 5 bases for J; bases not matched to a gene: 14. CDR3 protein: CASSHSLAGGRGETQYF. CDR3 in DNA: TGTGCCAGCTCCCACTCACTAGCGGGGGGGCGAGGGGAGACCCAGTACTTC.

This clonotype came up many times. The chain employs TRBV29-1 and TRBJ1-2, with TRBD1 identical over 8 bases. Germline CDR1 reads SQVTM; CDR2 reads ANQGSEA. The junction had 6 bases not matched to a gene; V was cut back by 7 bases and J by 8 bases. The length of the CDR3 is 11 residues. As DNA, the CDR3 is TGCAGCGCGGACAGGGATATCGGCTACACCTTC. Translation gives CSADRDIGYTF.

This clonotype was detected ten times or more. The germline gene is not matched at one end of the junction; a read error may be the cause. The chain joins TRBV12-3 or TRBV12-4 to TRBJ1-2, with TRBD1 matching over 8 bases. The CDR3 has 13 residues. As DNA, the CDR3 is TGCGCCAGCAGCTTGACAGGGGTAAATGGCTACACCTTC. As protein: CASSLTGVNGYTF.

The chain uses TRBV9 and TRBJ1-1; a weak D match, TRBD1 (6 bases). The CDR3 is made up of 15 amino acids. Trimming removed 7 bases from V and 1 base from J, with 17 bases in between. Germline V gene lookup returns CDR1 SGDLS and CDR2 YYNGEE. CDR3 residues: CASAGGGHRNTEAFF. CDR3 nucleotides: TGTGCCAGCGCCGGGGGGGGACACCGGAACACTGAAGCTTTCTTT.

In regard to this clonotype: The conserved phenylalanine or tryptophan is not found at the CDR3 terminus, so this likely reflects a read error. V is TRBV7-2 and J is TRBJ2-7, with TRBD1 matching 8 bases. The CDR3 consists of 13 residues. CDR1 and CDR2 from the germline V gene are SGHTA and FQGNSA. With 6 bases clipped from V and 1 base from J, the junction kept 2 bases outside the gene matches. The CDR3 sequence: CASSGDRSYEQYL. The DNA for the CDR3 is TGTGCCAGCAGTGGGGACAGGTCCTACGAGCAGTACCTC.

This clonotype was seen many times. The chain combines TRBV20-1 with TRBJ1-3; the match to TRBD1 covers 8 bases. Germline lookup yields CDR1 DFQATT and CDR2 SNEGSKA (reference sequence). This CDR3 comprises 15 residues. The junction had 7 bases not matched to a gene; V was cut back by 5 bases and J by 1 base. The CDR3 loop is CSALPGQESGNTIYF. The CDR3 nucleotides read TGCAGTGCTCTCCCGGGACAGGAATCTGGAAACACCATATATTTT.

V and J are TRBV6-1 and TRBJ1-5; D remains unclear. V was shortened by 0 bases and J by 3 bases, with 9 bases between the two germline ends. Per germline, CDR1 MNHNS and CDR2 SASEGT. The CDR3 has 15 residues. The CDR3 nucleotides read TGTGCCAGCAGTGAAGCGTACGCACCCAATCAGCCCCAGCATTTT. It specifies CASSEAYAPNQPQHF.

At least ten counts were recorded for this clonotype. This chain links TRBV28 with TRBJ2-3; D may be TRBD1 or TRBD2 (6 bases each). The ends were cut back, 4 bases at V and 6 bases at J, with 17 bases in the middle. The CDR3 extends over 15 amino acids. Germline V gene lookup returns CDR1 MDHEN and CDR2 SYDVKM. This CDR3 is CASSSPGAKGDTQYF. The CDR3 region has the DNA TGTGCCAGCAGTTCCCCGGGGGCGAAGGGGGATACGCAGTATTTT.

In its sample, this clonotype was seen many times. The rearrangement links TRBV7-2 to TRBJ2-7; 11 bases agree with TRBD2. Germline-derived CDR1 and CDR2 are SGHTA and FQGNSA. CDR3 size: 16 residues. J gave up 2 bases and V 7 bases, and 10 bases lay outside the gene matches. CDR3 sequence: CASTRLAGYLPYEQYF. In DNA form, the CDR3 reads TGTGCCAGCACCCGACTAGCGGGGTACCTACCCTACGAGCAGTACTTC. Full variable domain (rest looked up from reference TRBV7-2 and TRBJ2-7): GAGVSQSPSNKVTEKGKDVELRCDPISGHTALYWYRQSLGQGLEFLIYFQGNSAPDKSGLPSDRFSAERTGGSVSTLTIQRTQQEDSAVYLCASTRLAGYLPYEQYFGPGTRLTVT.

J is TRBJ1-2 and V is TRBV6-2 or TRBV6-3; D gene unclear. Germline V gene data show CDR1 as MNHEY and CDR2 as SVGEGT. Trimming left V 4 bases short and J 3 bases short, with 12 bases between. This CDR3 comprises 14 residues. CDR3 protein: CASSSAGTDYGYTF. The CDR3 region has the DNA TGTGCCAGCAGTTCCGCAGGTACGGACTATGGCTACACCTTC.

This clonotype was detected ten times or more. The chain employs TRBV3-1 and TRBJ2-7; 10 bases fit TRBD2. The germline V gene has CDR1 LGHDT and CDR2 YNNKEL (reference sequence). The length of the CDR3 is 15 residues. Losses at the gene ends were 2 bases for V and 6 bases for J; bases not matched to a gene: 7. The CDR3 DNA reads as TGTGCCAGCAGCCAATCAGCGGGGGGGCCCACCGAGCAGTACTTC. Its protein is CASSQSAGGPTEQYF.

This CDR3 reads CSARESGGYETQYF. CDR3 nucleotide sequence: TGCAGTGCTAGAGAAAGCGGGGGGTACGAGACCCAGTACTTC. This chain uses TRBV20-1 with TRBJ2-5; TRBD2 matches at 9 bases. The germline V gene has CDR1 DFQATT and CDR2 SNEGSKA (reference sequence). The junction had 4 bases not matched to a gene; V was cut back by 0 bases and J by 5 bases. This CDR3 comprises 14 residues.